Below, 23 T cell receptor beta chains from the same sample are listed, as sequenced in a study of T cells expressing NK-cell markers. TCRdb reanalyzed the 5' RACE reads and collapses them to one entry per CDR3 protein, without DNA. This sample's table reports about 550,000 distinct CDR3 sequences. Source material: blood T cells: a sorted CD56 or NKG2C T cell subset, CD4+ or CD8+ T cells, or bulk PBMC T cells (not recorded which). Receptors were obtained from a man younger than 35 in good health.

The chain has TRBV20-1 and TRBJ1-1; lacking DNA, the TRBD1 call made by TCRdb goes unchecked. Germline V CDR1 and CDR2: DFQATT, SNEGSKA (reference sequence). CDR3 length: 14 amino acids. CDR3 amino acids: CSAREQGAGTEAFF.

V and J are TRBV11-2 and TRBJ2-3; TCRdb gives TRBD1 as the D gene, but with no DNA this cannot be confirmed. Per the germline V gene, CDR1 is SGHAT and CDR2 is FQNNGV. CDR3 length equals 15 residues. The CDR3: CASSRRQGSTDTQYF.

This sequence joins TRBV12-3 or TRBV12-4 and TRBJ1-2. The CDR3 is 15 residues long. CDR3 sequence reads: CASSFLASGGGGYTF.

This CDR3 reads CSVDAGHEQYF. The chain joins TRBV29-1 to TRBJ2-7; as DNA is missing, the TRBD1 call by TCRdb cannot be tested. The CDR3 is 11 amino acids. Germline V lookup: CDR1 SQVTM, CDR2 ANQGSEA.

This chain joins TRBV21-1 and TRBJ2-5; there is no DNA to check the TCRdb D call of TRBD1. TRBV21-1 is reported as a pseudogene. This CDR3 has 14 amino acids. This CDR3 reads CASSKDRGAETQYF.

CDR3: CASSQDPGVIGHEQYF. This chain links TRBV4-3 with TRBJ2-7; checking the TCRdb D call of TRBD1 is not possible without DNA. Germline V gene sequence: CDR1 LGHNA, CDR2 YSLEER. CDR3 length equals 16 residues.

The genes are TRBV7-9 and TRBJ2-5; TCRdb gives TRBD2 as the D gene, but with no DNA this cannot be confirmed. Germline lookup yields CDR1 SEHNR and CDR2 FQNEAQ (reference sequence). This CDR3 is built from 15 residues. This chain's CDR3 is CASSLTSGRYETQYF.

The V call is TRBV27, the J call TRBJ2-1; TCRdb proposes TRBD2, but this gene call is untestable without DNA. CDR1 MNHEY and CDR2 SMNVEV come from the germline V gene (reference sequence). The CDR3 totals 15 residues. CDR3 region: CASSKPGLAGVEQFF.

The gene calls are TRBV6-1 and TRBJ2-1; TCRdb proposes TRBD2, but this gene call is untestable without DNA. The CDR3 loop spans 17 amino acids. CDR1 is MNHNS, CDR2 SASEGT, per germline. The CDR3 is CASSRPGLAGGGNEQFF.

V and J are TRBV7-2 and TRBJ2-1. This CDR3 spans 15 amino acids. Germline CDR1 reads SGHTA; CDR2 reads FQGNSA. CDR3 sequence: CASSPDGGSYNEQFF.

The chain joins TRBV20-1 to TRBJ2-7; TCRdb outputs TRBD1, but without DNA this stays unchecked. The V gene's germline CDR1 is DFQATT and CDR2 SNEGSKA (reference sequence). This CDR3 has 14 amino acids. Here the CDR3 reads CSARDPDKNYEQYF.

This chain connects TRBV4-1 to TRBJ2-1; without DNA, the TCRdb call of TRBD2 cannot be checked. CDR1 and CDR2 from the germline V gene are MGHRA and YSYEKL. This CDR3 is built from 15 residues. The CDR3 loop is CASSRAGKTYNEQFF.

The rearrangement links TRBV12-3 or TRBV12-4 to TRBJ1-4; TCRdb's assignment of TRBD1 cannot be checked, as there is no DNA. The CDR3 is 13 residues long. The CDR3 spells CATSDRSNEKLFF.

The gene calls are TRBV6-5 and TRBJ1-1; the D call from TCRdb, TRBD1, cannot be confirmed without DNA. Germline V CDR1 and CDR2: MNHEY, SVGAGI. This CDR3 is 13 amino acids long. The CDR3 loop is CASSYGAGTEAFF.

The chain has TRBV6-5 and TRBJ2-1. The CDR3 is 16 residues long. From germline, CDR1 is MNHEY and CDR2 SVGAGI. CDR3 region: CASSYSDGVSYNEQFF.

J is TRBJ2-7 and V is TRBV5-4; TCRdb reports TRBD2, a call that lacks DNA to check it against. Germline CDR1 and CDR2: SGHNT and YYREEE (reference sequence). The CDR3 loop spans 14 amino acids. This chain's CDR3 is CASSEGVGPYEQYF.

This chain connects TRBV20-1 to TRBJ1-6. Germline V CDR1 and CDR2: DFQATT, SNEGSKA (reference sequence). The CDR3 runs to 16 residues. The CDR3 is CSARDKRSSYNSPLHF.

This chain connects TRBV5-1 to TRBJ2-3; TCRdb lists TRBD1, though no DNA is available to test this call. The germline V gene has CDR1 SGHRS and CDR2 YFSETQ. CDR3 length equals 14 residues. CDR3 in amino acids: CASVFTGGTDTQYF.

V and J are TRBV20-1 and TRBJ2-7; the D gene TCRdb calls, TRBD2, cannot be checked with no DNA. There are 15 residues in the CDR3. Germline CDR1 reads DFQATT; CDR2 reads SNEGSKA (reference sequence). Here the CDR3 reads CSAEAALAGIYEQYF.

The chain is built from TRBV9 and TRBJ1-5; the TCRdb D gene call, TRBD1, has no DNA to confirm it. Germline V gene data show CDR1 as SGDLS and CDR2 as YYNGEE. This CDR3 region has 15 residues. This CDR3 is CASSPDPRGNQPQHF.

The CDR3 sequence is CASSPGLLRVGQFF. The chain employs TRBV14 and TRBJ2-1; checking the TCRdb D call of TRBD2 is not possible without DNA. The CDR3 has 14 amino acids. The germline V gene encodes CDR1 SGHDN and CDR2 FVKESK. Together with reference TRBV14 and TRBJ2-1, the CDR3 gives the full variable domain: EAGVTQFPSHSVIEKGQTVTLRCDPISGHDNLYWYRRVMGKEIKFLLHFVKESKQDESGMPNNRFLAERTGGTYSTLKVQPAELEDSGVYFCASSPGLLRVGQFFGPGTRLTVL.

The genes are TRBV9 and TRBJ1-2. The CDR3 sequence is 15 residues long. CDR1 and CDR2 (germline): SGDLS, YYNGEE. CDR3 residues: CASSVAQDPRYGYTF.

The V gene is TRBV9, the J gene TRBJ2-5. The CDR3 is 12 residues long. Germline values: CDR1 SGDLS, CDR2 YYNGEE. CDR3 in amino acids: CASSPFDETQYF.